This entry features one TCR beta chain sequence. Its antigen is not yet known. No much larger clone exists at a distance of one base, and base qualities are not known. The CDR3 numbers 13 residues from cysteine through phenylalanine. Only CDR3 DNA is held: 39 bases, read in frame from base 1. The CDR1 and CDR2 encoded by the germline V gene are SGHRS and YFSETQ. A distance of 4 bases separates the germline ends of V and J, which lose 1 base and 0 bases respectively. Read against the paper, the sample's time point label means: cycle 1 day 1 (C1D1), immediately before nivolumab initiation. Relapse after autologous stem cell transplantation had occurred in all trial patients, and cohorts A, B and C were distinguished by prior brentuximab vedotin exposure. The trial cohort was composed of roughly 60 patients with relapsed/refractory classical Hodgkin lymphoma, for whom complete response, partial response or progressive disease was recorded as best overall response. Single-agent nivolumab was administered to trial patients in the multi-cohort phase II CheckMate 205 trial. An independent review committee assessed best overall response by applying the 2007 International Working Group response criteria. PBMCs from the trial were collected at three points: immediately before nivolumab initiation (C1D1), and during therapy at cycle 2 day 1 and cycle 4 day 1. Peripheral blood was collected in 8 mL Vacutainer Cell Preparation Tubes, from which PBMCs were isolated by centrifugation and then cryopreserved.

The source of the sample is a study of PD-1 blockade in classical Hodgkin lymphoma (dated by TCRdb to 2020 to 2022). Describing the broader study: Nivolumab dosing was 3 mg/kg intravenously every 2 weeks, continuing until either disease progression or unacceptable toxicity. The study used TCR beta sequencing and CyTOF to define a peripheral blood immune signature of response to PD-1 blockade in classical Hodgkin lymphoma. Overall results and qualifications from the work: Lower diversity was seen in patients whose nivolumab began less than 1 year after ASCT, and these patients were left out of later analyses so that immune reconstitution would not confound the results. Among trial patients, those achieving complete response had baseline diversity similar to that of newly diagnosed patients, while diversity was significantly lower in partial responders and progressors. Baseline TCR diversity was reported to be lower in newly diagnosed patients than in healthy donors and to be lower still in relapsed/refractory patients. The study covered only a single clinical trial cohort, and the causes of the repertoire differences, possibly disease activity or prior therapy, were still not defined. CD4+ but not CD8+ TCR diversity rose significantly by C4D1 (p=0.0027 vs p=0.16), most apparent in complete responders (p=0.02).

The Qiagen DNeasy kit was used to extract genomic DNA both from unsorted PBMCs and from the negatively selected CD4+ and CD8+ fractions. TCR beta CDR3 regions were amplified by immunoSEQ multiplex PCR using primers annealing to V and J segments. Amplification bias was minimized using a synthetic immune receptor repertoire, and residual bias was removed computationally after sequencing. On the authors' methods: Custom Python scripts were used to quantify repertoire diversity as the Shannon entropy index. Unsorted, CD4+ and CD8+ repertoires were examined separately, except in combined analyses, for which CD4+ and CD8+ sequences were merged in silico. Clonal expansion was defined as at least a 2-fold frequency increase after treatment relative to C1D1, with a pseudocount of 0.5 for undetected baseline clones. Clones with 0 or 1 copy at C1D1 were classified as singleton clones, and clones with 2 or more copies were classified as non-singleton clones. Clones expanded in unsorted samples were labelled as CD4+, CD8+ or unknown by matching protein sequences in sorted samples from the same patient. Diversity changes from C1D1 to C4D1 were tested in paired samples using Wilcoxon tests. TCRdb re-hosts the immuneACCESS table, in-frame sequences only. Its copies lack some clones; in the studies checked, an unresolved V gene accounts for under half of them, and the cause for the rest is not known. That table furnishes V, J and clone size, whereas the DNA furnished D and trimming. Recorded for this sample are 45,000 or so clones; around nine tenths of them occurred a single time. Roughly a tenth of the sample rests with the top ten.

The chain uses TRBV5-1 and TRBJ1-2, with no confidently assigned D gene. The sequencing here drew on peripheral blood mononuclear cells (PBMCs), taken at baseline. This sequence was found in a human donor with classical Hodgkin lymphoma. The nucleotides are TGCGCCAGCAGCTTGTCGGCTAACTATGGCTACACCTTC. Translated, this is CASSLSANYGYTF.